This T cell receptor beta chain is drawn from a study of control samples from healthy donors and cancer patients. Per germline, CDR1 MDHEN and CDR2 SYDVKM. Trimming took off 6 bases at V and 7 bases at J, with 10 bases between the two ends. The CDR3 is 11 residues long. Clones were sequenced by immunoSEQ multiplex PCR, and TCRdb holds only the in-frame ones, with some missing. The top ten hold 2.9% of the sample, which has 120,000 or so clones, approximately 87% seen once. The sequenced material came from blood. This clonotype was obtained from a man aged 60-69 years in good health. The chain uses TRBV28 and TRBJ2-7; weak D call: TRBD1 (5 bases). CDR3 protein: CASSSQGEQYF. The CDR3 nucleotides are TGTGCCAGCAGCTCTCAGGGAGAGCAGTACTTC.